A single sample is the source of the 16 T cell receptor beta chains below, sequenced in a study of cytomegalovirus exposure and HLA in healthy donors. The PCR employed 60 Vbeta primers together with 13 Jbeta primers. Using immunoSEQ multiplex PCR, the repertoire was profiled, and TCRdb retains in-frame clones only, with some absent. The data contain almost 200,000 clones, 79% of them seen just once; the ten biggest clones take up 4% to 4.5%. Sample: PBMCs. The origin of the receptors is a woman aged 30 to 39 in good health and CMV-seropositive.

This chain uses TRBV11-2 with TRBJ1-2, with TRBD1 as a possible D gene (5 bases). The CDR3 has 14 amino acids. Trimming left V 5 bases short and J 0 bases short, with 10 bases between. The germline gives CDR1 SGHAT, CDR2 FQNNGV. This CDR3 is CASSPRGPNYGYTF. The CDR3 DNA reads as TGTGCCAGCAGCCCGCGGGGACCTAACTATGGCTACACCTTC.

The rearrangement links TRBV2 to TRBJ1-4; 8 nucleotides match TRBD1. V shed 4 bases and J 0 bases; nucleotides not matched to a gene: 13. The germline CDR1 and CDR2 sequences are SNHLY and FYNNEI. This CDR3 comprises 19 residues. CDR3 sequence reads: CASSARRQGNFATNEKLFF. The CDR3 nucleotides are TGTGCCAGCAGTGCCCGGAGACAGGGGAACTTTGCAACTAATGAAAAACTGTTTTTT.

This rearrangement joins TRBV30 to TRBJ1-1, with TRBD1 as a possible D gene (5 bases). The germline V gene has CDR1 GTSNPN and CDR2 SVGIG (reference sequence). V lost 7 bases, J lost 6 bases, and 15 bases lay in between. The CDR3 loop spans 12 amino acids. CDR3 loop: CAFSGGDPEAFF. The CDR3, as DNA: TGTGCCTTCTCAGGCGGGGACCCTGAAGCTTTCTTT.

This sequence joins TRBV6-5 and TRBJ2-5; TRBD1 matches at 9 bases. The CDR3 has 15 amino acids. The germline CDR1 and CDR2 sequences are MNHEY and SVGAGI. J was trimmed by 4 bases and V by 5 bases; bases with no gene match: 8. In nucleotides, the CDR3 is TGTGCCAGCAGTCGCGCCGGGACAGGGATAGAGACCCAGTACTTC. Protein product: CASSRAGTGIETQYF.

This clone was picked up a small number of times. This CDR3 is CASSSNGGKSSYNSPLHF. CDR3 DNA: TGCGCCAGCAGCAGCAACGGGGGGAAGAGCTCCTATAATTCACCCCTCCACTTT. This chain joins TRBV5-1 and TRBJ1-6, with a weak D call TRBD1 (5 bases). The CDR3 has 18 residues. V was shortened by 4 bases and J by 0 bases, with 17 bases between the two germline ends. Germline-derived CDR1 and CDR2 are SGHRS and YFSETQ.

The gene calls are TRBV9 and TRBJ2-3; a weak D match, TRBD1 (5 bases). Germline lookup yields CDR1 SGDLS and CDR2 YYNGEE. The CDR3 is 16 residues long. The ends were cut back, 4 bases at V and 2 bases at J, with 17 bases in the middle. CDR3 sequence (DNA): TGTGCCAGCAGCCTGGGGTGGTTACAGGCCACAGATACGCAGTATTTT. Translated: CASSLGWLQATDTQYF.

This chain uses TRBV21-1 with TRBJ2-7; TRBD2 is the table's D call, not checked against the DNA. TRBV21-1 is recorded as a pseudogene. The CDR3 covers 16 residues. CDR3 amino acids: CASTTGEGVVAYEQYF. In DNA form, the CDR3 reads TGTGCCAGCACAACCGGGGAGGGGGTCGTTGCCTACGAGCAGTACTTC.

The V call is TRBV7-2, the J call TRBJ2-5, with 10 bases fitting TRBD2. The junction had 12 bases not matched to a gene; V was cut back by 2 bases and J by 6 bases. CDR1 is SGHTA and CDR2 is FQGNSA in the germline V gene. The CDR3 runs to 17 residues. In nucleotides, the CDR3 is TGTGCCAGCAGCTTATCGGCGGGACTAGCGAGCCCCCAGACCCAGTACTTC. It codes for CASSLSAGLASPQTQYF.

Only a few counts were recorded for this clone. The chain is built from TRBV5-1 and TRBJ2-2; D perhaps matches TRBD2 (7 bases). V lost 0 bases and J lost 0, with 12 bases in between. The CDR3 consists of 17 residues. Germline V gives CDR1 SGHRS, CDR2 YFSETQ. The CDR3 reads CASSLDRGAANTGELFF. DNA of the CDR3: TGCGCCAGCAGCTTGGACCGGGGGGCAGCGAACACCGGGGAGCTGTTTTTT.

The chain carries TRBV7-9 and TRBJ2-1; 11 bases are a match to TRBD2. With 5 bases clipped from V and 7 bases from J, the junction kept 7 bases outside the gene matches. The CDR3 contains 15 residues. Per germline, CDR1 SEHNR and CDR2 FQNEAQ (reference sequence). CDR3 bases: TGTGCCAGCAGCCCCCGGACTAGCGGGTGGAATGAGCAGTTCTTC. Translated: CASSPRTSGWNEQFF.

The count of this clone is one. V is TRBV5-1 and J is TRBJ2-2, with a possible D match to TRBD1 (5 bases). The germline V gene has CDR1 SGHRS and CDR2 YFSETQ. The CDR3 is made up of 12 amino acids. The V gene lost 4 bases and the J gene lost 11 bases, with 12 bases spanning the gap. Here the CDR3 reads CASSVRVSELFF. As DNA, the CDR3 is TGCGCCAGCAGCGTCAGGGTATCAGAGCTGTTTTTT.

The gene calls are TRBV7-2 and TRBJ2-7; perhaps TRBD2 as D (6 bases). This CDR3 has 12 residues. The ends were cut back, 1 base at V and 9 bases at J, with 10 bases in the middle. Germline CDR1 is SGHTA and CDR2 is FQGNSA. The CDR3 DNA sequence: TGTGCCAGCAGCTTAGGCCGGAGGGTGCAGTACTTC. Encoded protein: CASSLGRRVQYF.

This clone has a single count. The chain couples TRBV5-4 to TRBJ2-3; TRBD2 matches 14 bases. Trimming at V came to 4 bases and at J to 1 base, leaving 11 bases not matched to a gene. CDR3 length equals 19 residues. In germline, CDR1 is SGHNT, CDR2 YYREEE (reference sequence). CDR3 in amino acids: CASSKTGTSGSYGTDTQYF. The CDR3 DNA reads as TGTGCCAGCAGCAAAACCGGGACTAGCGGGAGCTATGGCACAGATACGCAGTATTTT.

The CDR3 is CASSQGAGRNIQYF. CDR3 coding DNA: TGCGCCAGCAGCCAAGGGGCAGGGAGGAACATTCAGTACTTC. The chain employs TRBV4-3 and TRBJ2-4, with D possibly matching TRBD2 (6 bases). Trimming removed 1 base at V and 7 bases at J, with 11 bases between. This CDR3 region has 14 residues. Germline V gene data show CDR1 as LGHNA and CDR2 as YSLEER.

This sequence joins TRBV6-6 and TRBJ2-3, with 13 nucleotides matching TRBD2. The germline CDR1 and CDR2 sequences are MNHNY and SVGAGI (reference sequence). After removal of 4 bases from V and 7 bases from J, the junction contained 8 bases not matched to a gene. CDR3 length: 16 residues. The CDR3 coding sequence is TGTGCCAGCAGTTCATGGACTAGCGGGAGTGGGAATACGCAGTATTTT. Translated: CASSSWTSGSGNTQYF.

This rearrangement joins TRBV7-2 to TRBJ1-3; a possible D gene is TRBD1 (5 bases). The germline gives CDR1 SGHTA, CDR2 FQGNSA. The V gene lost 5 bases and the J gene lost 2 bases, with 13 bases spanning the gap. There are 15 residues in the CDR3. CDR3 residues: CASSPAGGAGNTIYF. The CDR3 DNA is TGTGCCAGCAGCCCTGCCGGGGGGGCTGGAAACACCATATATTTT.